This T cell receptor beta chain was captured in a study of Ad26.COV2.S vaccination and SARS-CoV-2 variants. Stated treatment: about 20 received Ad26.COV2.S at low or high dose, single or two shots; several received placebo; per-sample allocation not given. The samples were gathered on day 63 after the first injection of vaccine or placebo. The administered vaccine (an Ad26 vector) expressed Wuhan-strain SARS-CoV-2 spike. Profiling relied on immunoSEQ multiplex PCR, and the TCRdb table lists in-frame clones only, not all of them. Altogether approximately 280,000 clones are present, about 90% being singletons, with the ten largest covering approximately 3.4%. This clone occurred a few times. Looked up from germline, CDR1 is SGHRS and CDR2 is YFSETQ. The CDR3 runs to 13 residues. Trimming shortened V by 3 bases and J by 2 bases, and 6 bases separated the two germline ends.

This specimen consisted of peripheral blood, obtained in a trial of Ad26.COV2.S vaccine versus placebo. The clonotype was recovered from a person between 18 and 65 years old who received the Ad26.COV2.S COVID-19 vaccine or a placebo. The V gene is TRBV5-1, the J gene TRBJ1-5, with D possibly matching TRBD1 (6 bases). CDR3 in DNA: TGCGCCAGCAGCTCAGGGGGCAATCAGCCCCAGCATTTT. Protein sequence: CASSSGGNQPQHF.